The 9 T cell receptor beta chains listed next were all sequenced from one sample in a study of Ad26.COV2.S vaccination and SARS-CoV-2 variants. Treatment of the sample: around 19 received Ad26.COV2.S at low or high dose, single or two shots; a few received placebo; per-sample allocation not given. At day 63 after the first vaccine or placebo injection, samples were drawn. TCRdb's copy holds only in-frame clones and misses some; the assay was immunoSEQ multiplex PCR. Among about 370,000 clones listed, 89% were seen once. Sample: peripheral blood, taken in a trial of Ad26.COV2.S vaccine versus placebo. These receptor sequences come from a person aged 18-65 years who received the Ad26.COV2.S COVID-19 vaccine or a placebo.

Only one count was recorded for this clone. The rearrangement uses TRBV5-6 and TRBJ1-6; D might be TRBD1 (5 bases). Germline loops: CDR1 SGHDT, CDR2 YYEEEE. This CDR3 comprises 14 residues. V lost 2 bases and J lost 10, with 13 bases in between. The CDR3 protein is CASSFGGGWSPLHF. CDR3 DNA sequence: TGTGCCAGCAGCTTTGGGGGGGGATGGTCACCCCTCCACTTT.

CDR3 bases: TGTGCCAGCAGCCTGACTAGCGAATCCTACGAGCAGTACTTC. Amino acids: CASSLTSESYEQYF. V usage is TRBV5-6 and J usage is TRBJ2-7; TRBD2 matches at 8 bases. The CDR3 runs to 14 residues. The germline V gene has CDR1 SGHDT and CDR2 YYEEEE. Trimming took 4 bases from V and 1 from J; bases not matched to a gene: 4.

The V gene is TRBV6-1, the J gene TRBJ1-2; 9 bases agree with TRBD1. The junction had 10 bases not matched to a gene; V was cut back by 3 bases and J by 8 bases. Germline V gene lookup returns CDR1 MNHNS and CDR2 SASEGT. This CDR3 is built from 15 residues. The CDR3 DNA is TGTGCCAGCAGTGAGTTGGTAGGGACAGGGCAGGGCTACACCTTC. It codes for CASSELVGTGQGYTF.

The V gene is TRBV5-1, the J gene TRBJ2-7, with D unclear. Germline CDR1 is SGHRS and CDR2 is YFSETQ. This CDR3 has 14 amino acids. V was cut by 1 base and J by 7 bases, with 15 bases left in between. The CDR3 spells CASSLMASPSEQYF. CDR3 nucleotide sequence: TGCGCCAGCAGCTTGATGGCCTCCCCCTCAGAGCAGTACTTC. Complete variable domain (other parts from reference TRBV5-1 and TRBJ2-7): KAGVTQTPRYLIKTRGQQVTLSCSPISGHRSVSWYQQTPGQGLQFLFEYFSETQRNKGNFPGRFSGRQFSNSRSEMNVSTLELGDSALYLCASSLMASPSEQYFGPGTRLTVT.

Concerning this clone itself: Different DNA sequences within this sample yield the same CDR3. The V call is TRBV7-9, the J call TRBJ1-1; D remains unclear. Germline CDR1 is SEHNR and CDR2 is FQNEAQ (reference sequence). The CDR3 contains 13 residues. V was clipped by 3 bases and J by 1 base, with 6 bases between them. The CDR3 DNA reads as TGTGCCAGCAGCTTGACGGCGAACACTGAAGCTTTCTTT. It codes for CASSLTANTEAFF. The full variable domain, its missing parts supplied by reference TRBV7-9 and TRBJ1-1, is DTGVSQNPRHKITKRGQNVTFRCDPISEHNRLYWYRQTLGQGPEFLTYFQNEAQLEKSRLLSDRFSAERPKGSFSTLEIQRTEQGDSAMYLCASSLTANTEAFFGQGTRLTVV.

Here the CDR3 DNA reads TGCGCCAGCAGCTTGGCGGGAAGTATACAAGAGACCCAGTACTTC. It is translated as CASSLAGSIQETQYF. J is TRBJ2-5 and V is TRBV5-1; possibly TRBD2 for D (5 bases). Trimming shortened V by 0 bases and J by 2 bases, and 11 bases separated the two germline ends. The CDR3 loop spans 15 amino acids. The V gene's germline CDR1 is SGHRS and CDR2 YFSETQ.

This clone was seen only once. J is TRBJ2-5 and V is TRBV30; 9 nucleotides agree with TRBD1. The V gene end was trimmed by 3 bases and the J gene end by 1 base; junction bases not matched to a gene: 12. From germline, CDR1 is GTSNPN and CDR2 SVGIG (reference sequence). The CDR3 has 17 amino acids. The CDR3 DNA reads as TGTGCCTGGAGCGACCCCGGGACAGGGTGGCTCCAAGAGACCCAGTACTTC. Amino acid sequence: CAWSDPGTGWLQETQYF.

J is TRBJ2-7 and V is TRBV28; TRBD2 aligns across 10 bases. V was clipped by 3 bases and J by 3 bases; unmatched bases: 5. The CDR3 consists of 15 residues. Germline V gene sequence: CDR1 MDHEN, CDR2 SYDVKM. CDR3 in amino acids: CASSFGTSAIYEQYF. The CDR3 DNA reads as TGTGCCAGCAGTTTCGGGACTAGCGCAATCTACGAGCAGTACTTC.

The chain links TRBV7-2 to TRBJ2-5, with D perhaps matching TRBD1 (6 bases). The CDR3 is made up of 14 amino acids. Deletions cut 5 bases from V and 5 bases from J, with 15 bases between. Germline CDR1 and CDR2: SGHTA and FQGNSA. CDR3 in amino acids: CASSPDRQGETQYF. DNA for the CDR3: TGTGCCAGCAGCCCGGACCGCCAGGGGGAGACCCAGTACTTC.